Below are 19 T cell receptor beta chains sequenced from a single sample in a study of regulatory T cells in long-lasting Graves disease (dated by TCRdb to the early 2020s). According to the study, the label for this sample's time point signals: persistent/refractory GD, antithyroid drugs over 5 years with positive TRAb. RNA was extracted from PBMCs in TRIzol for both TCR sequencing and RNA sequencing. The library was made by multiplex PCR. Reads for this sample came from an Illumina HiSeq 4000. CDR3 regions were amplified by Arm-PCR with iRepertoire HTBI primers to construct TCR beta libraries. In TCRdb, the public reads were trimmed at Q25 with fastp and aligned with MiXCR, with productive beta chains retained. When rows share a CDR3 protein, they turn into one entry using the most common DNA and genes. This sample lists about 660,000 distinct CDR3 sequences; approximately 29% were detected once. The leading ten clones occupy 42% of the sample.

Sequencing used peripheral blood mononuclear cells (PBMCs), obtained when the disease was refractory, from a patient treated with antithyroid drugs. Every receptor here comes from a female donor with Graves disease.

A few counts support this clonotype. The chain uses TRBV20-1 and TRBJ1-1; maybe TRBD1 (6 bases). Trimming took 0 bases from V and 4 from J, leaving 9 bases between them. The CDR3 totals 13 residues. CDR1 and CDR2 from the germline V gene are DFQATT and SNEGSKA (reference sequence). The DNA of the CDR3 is TGCAGTGCTAGAGAAACAGGGTTCACTGAAGCTTTCTTT. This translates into CSARETGFTEAFF.

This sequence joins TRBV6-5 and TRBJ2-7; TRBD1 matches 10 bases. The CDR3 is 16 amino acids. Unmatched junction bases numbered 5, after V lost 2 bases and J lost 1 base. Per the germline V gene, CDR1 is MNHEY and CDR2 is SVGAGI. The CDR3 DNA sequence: TGTGCCAGCAGTTACACCCTGGGACAGGGGTCCTACGAGCAGTACTTC. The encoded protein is CASSYTLGQGSYEQYF.

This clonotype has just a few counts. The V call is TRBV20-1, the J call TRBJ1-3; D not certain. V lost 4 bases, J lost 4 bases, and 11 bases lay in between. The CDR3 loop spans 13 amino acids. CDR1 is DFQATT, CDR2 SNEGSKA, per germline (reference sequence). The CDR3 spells CSATDPAGNTIYF. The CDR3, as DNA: TGCAGTGCTACCGACCCAGCGGGAAACACCATATATTTT.

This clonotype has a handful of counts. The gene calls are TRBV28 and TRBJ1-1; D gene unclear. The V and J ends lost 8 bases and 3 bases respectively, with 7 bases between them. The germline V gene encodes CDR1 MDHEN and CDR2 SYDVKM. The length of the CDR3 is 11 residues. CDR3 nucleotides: TGTGCCAGCCATGAGCACACTGAAGCTTTCTTT. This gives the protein CASHEHTEAFF.

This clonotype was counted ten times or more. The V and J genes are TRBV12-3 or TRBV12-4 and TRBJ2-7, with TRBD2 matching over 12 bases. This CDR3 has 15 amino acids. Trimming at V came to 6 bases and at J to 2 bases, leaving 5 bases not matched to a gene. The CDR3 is CASSGLAGPPYEQYF. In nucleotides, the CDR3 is TGTGCCAGCAGCGGACTAGCGGGACCTCCCTACGAGCAGTACTTC.

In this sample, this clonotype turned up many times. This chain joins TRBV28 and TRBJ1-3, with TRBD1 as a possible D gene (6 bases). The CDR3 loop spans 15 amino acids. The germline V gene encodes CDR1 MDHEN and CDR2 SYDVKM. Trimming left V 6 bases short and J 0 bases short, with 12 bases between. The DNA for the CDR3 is TGTGCCAGCAGCCGAGACAGGTCCTCTGGAAACACCATATATTTT. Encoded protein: CASSRDRSSGNTIYF.

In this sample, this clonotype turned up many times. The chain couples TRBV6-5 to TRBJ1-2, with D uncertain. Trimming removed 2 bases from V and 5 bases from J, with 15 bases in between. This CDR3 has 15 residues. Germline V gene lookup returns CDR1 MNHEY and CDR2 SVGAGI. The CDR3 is CASSYRFAGNYGYTF. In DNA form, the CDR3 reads TGTGCCAGCAGTTACAGATTCGCAGGAAATTATGGCTACACCTTC.

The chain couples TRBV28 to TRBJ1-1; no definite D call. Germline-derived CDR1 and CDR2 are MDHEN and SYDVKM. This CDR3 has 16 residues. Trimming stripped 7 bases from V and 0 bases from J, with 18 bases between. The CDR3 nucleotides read TGTGCCAGCACCCTCTGGGCCGACGGTATGAACACTGAAGCTTTCTTT. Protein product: CASTLWADGMNTEAFF.

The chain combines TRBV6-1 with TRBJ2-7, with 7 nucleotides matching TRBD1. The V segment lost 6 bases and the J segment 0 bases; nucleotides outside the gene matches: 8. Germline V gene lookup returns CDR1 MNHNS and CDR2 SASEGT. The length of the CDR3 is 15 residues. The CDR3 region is CASRMTGLGSYEQYF. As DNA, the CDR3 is TGTGCCAGCAGAATGACAGGGCTTGGCTCCTACGAGCAGTACTTC.

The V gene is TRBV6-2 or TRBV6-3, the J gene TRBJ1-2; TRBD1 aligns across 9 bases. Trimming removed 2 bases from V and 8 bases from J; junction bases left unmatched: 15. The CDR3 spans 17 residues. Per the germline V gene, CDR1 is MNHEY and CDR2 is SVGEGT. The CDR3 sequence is CASSYVGTGSESRGYTF. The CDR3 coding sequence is TGTGCCAGCAGTTACGTCGGGACAGGGTCGGAGTCTCGAGGCTACACCTTC.

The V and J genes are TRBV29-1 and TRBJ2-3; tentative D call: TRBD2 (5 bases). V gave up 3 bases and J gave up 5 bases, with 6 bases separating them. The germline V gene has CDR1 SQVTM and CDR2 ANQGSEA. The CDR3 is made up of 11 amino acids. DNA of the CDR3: TGCAGCGTTGACGCGGGAGATACGCAGTATTTT. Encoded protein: CSVDAGDTQYF.

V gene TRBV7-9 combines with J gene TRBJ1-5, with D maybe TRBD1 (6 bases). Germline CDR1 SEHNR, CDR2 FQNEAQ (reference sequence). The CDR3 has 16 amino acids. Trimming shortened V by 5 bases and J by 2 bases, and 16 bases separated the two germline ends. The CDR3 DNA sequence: TGTGCCAGCAGCGGCGGGGGACACCGTGGCAATCAGCCCCAGCATTTT. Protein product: CASSGGGHRGNQPQHF. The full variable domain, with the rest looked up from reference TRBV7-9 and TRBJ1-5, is DTGVSQNPRHKITKRGQNVTFRCDPISEHNRLYWYRQTLGQGPEFLTYFQNEAQLEKSRLLSDRFSAERPKGSFSTLEIQRTEQGDSAMYLCASSGGGHRGNQPQHFGDGTRLSIL.

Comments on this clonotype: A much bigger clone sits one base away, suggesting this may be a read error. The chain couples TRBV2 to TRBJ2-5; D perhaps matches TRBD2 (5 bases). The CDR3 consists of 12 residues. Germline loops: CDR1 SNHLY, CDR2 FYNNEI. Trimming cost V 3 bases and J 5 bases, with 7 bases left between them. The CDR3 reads CASSDKRETQYF. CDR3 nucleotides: TGTGCCAGCAGTGATAAGCGGGAGACCCAGTACTTC.

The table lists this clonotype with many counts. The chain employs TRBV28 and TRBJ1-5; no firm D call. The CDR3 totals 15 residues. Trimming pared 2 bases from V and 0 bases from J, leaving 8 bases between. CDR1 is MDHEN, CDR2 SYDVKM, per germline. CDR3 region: CASSLGRASNQPQHF. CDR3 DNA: TGTGCCAGCAGTTTAGGGAGGGCTAGCAATCAGCCCCAGCATTTT.

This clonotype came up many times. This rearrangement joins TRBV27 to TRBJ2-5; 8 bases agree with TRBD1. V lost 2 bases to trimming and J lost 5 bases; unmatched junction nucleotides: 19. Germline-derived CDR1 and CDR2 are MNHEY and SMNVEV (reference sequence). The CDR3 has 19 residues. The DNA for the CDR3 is TGTGCCAGCAGTTTAGGGGCCTTTTGGACAGGGCCCTTGGGTGAGACCCAGTACTTC. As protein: CASSLGAFWTGPLGETQYF.

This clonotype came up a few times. CDR3 nucleotides: TGTGCCAGCAGTTACAGGGCTAGCGGGAGAACAGACGAGCAGTACTTC. Translated: CASSYRASGRTDEQYF. The J gene is TRBJ2-7, the V gene TRBV6-2 or TRBV6-3; 10 positions agree with TRBD2. Trimming removed 2 bases from V and 5 bases from J; junction bases left unmatched: 9. The CDR3 spans 16 residues. Germline assignment: CDR1 MNHEY and CDR2 SVGEGT.

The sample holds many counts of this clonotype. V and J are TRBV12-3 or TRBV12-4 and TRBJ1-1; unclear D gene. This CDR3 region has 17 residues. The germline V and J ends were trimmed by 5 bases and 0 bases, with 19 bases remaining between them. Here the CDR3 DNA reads TGTGCCAGCAGTACCCGGACCGGTAGGAGTTTGAACACTGAAGCTTTCTTT. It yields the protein CASSTRTGRSLNTEAFF.

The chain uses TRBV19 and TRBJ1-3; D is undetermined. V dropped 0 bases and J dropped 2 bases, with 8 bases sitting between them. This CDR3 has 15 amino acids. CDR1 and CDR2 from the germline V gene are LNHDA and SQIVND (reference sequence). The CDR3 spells CASSIDNRPGNTIYF. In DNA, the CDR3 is TGTGCCAGTAGTATAGACAATCGTCCTGGAAACACCATATATTTT.

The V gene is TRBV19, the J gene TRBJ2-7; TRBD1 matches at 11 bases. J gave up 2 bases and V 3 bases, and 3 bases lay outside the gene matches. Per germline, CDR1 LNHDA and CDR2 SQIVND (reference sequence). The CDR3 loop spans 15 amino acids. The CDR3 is CASSIRTGGPYEQYF. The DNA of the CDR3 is TGTGCCAGTAGTATCAGGACAGGGGGCCCCTACGAGCAGTACTTC.